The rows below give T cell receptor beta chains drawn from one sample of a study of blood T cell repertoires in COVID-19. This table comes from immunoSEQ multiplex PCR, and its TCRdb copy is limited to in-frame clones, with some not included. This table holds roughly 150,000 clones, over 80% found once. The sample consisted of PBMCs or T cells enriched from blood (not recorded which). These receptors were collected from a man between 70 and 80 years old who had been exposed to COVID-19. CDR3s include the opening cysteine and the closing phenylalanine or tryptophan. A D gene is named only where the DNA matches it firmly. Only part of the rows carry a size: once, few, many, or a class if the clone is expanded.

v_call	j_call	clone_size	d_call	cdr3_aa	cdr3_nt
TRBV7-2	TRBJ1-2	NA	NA	CASSFLGSLIGYTF	TGTGCCAGCAGCTTTCTGGGCAGTTTAATTGGCTACACCTTC
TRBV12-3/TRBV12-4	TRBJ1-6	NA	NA	CASSFPFNSPLHF	TGTGCCAGCAGTTTCCCCTTTAATTCACCCCTCCACTTT
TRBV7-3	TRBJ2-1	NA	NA	CASSLGLLSEQFF	TGTGCCAGCAGCCTGGGACTCCTAAGCGAGCAGTTCTTC
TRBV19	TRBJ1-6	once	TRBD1	CASSPGQGANSPLHF	TGTGCCAGTAGTCCGGGACAGGGGGCTAATTCACCCCTCCACTTT
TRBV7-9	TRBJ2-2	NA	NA	CASSYQTLTGELFF	TGTGCCAGCAGCTACCAAACTCTCACCGGGGAGCTGTTTTTT
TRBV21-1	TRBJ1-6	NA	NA	CASSKAGGQGALSSYNSPLHF	TGTGCCAGCAGCAAAGCAGGGGGACAGGGCGCCCTGAGCTCCTATAATTCACCCCTCCACTTT
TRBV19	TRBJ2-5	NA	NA	CARPDRVQETQYF	TGTGCCAGACCCGACAGAGTCCAAGAGACCCAGTACTTC
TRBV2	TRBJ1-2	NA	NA	CASSASTNYGYTF	TGTGCCAGCAGTGCGTCTACTAACTATGGCTACACCTTC
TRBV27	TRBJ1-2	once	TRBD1	CASSSHGTGPSDYGYTF	TGTGCCAGCAGTTCACACGGGACAGGGCCAAGTGACTATGGCTACACCTTC
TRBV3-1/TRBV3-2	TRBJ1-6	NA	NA	CASRGLDSPLHF	TGTGCCAGCCGGGGACTCGATTCACCCCTCCACTTT
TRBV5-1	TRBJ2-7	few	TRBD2	CASSPALGLAGEQYF	TGCGCCAGCAGTCCAGCTTTGGGACTAGCGGGCGAGCAGTACTTC
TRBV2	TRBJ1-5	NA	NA	CASSDPGGGSSAQHF	TGTGCCAGCAGCGACCCGGGGGGCGGATCTTCGGCCCAGCATTTT
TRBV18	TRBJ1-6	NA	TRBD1	CASSPYSDRVASPLHF	TGTGCCAGCTCACCCTACTCCGACAGGGTAGCTTCACCCCTCCACTTT
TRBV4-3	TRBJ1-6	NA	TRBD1	CASSQEGTGSSPLHF	TGCGCCAGCAGCCAAGAGGGGACAGGGAGTTCACCCCTCCACTTT
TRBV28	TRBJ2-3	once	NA	CASSLSKRLLTDTQYF	TGTGCCAGCAGTTTATCCAAGCGGCTCCTCACAGATACGCAGTATTTT
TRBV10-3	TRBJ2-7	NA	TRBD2	CAISESLAVSSYEQYF	TGTGCCATCAGTGAGTCGCTAGCGGTGAGCTCCTACGAGCAGTACTTC
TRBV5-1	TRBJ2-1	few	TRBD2	CASSLAPASGRDEQFF	TGCGCCAGCAGCTTGGCACCGGCTAGCGGGAGGGATGAGCAGTTCTTC
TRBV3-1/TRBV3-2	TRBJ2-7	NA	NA	CASSPPGASYEQYF	TGTGCCAGCAGCCCTCCAGGGGCCTCCTACGAGCAGTACTTC
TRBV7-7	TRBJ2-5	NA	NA	CASSLGTGTQETQYF	TGTGCCAGCAGCTTAGGTACAGGGACGCAAGAGACCCAGTACTTC
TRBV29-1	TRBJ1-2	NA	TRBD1	CSAYWGQGYGYTF	TGCAGCGCCTATTGGGGACAGGGTTATGGCTACACCTTC
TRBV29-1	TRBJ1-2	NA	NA	CSVEVMTAYGYTF	TGCAGCGTTGAAGTTATGACAGCCTATGGCTACACCTTC
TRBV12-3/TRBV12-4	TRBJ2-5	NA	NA	CASSFGLTETQYF	TGTGCCAGCAGTTTTGGCCTCACGGAGACCCAGTACTTC
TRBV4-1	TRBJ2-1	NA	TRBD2	CASSQVSGSSNEQFF	TGCGCCAGCAGCCAAGTTAGCGGGAGCTCCAATGAGCAGTTCTTC
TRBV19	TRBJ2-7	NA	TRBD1	CASSMEWTGSDEQYF	TGTGCCAGTAGTATGGAATGGACAGGGTCGGACGAGCAGTACTTC